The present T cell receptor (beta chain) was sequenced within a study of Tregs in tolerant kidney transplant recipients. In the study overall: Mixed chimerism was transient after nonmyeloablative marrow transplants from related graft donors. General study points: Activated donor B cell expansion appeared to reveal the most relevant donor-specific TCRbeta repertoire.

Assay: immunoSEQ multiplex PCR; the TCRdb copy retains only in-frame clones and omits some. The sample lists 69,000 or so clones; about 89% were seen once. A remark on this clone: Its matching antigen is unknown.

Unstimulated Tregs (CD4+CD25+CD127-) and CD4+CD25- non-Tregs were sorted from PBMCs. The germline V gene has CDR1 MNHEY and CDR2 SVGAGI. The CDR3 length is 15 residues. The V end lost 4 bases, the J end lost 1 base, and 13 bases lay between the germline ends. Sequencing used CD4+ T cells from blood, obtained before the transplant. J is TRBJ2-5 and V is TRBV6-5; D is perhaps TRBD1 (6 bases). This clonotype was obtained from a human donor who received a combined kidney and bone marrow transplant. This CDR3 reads CASSLQGQRQETQYF. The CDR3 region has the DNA TGTGCCAGCAGTTTGCAAGGACAGCGCCAAGAGACCCAGTACTTC.